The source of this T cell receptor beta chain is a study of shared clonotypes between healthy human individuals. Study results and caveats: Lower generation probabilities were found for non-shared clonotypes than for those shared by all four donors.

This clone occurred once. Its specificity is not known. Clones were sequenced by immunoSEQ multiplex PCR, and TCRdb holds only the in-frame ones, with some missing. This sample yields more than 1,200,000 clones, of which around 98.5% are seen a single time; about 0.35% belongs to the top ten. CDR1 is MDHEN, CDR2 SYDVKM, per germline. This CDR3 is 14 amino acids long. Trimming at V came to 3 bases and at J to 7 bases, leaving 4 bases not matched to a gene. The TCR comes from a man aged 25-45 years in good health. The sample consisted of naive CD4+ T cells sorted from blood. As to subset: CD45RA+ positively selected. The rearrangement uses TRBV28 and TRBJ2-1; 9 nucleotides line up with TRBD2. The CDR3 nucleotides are TGTGCCAGCAGTTTTAGCGGGAGACGGAATGAGCAGTTCTTC. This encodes CASSFSGRRNEQFF.